These T cell receptor beta chains were read from a single sample in a study of T-cell reconstitution after alpha-beta-depleted transplantation in children. One entry per CDR3 protein, called by TCRdb with MiXCR from the PCR reads. This sample has 250,000 to 300,000 distinct CDR3 sequences, with approximately 10% found just once. The starting material was peripheral blood, obtained 180 days after TCRalphabeta/CD19-depleted stem cell transplant. The receptors come from a male patient between 2 and 10 years old who had a stem cell transplant for chronic granulomatous disease, so the T cells may come from the graft donor. Both conserved end residues are part of each CDR3. D genes are given only for firm matches. A clone size is listed for some rows: how often the clone was seen (once, few, many), or a class if it is expanded.

cdr3_aa: CASSLRTSNVGELFF
cdr3_nt: TGTGCCAGCAGCTTGCGGACTAGTAATGTCGGGGAGCTGTTTTTT
v_call: TRBV5-4
j_call: TRBJ2-2
cdr3_length: 15
clone_size: -
d_call: TRBD2

cdr3_aa: CASSPEPDRAYEQYF
cdr3_nt: TGTGCCAGCAGCCCAGAGCCGGACAGGGCCTACGAGCAGTACTTC
v_call: TRBV7-2
j_call: TRBJ2-7
cdr3_length: 15
clone_size: many
d_call: TRBD1

cdr3_aa: CASSPLQIKSTDTQYF
cdr3_nt: TGTGCCAGCTCACCACTACAAATTAAAAGCACAGATACGCAGTATTTT
v_call: TRBV18
j_call: TRBJ2-3
cdr3_length: 16
clone_size: many
d_call: -

cdr3_aa: CATNVISNQPQHF
cdr3_nt: TGTGCCACCAATGTTATTAGCAATCAGCCCCAGCATTTT
v_call: TRBV7-9
j_call: TRBJ1-5
cdr3_length: 13
clone_size: many
d_call: -

cdr3_aa: CASNLQGPGGSPLHF
cdr3_nt: TGTGCCAGCAACCTACAGGGCCCTGGGGGATCACCCCTCCACTTT
v_call: TRBV28
j_call: TRBJ1-6
cdr3_length: 15
clone_size: many
d_call: -

cdr3_aa: CSANRGFNEQFF
cdr3_nt: TGCAGTGCTAACAGGGGGTTCAATGAGCAGTTCTTC
v_call: TRBV20-1
j_call: TRBJ2-1
cdr3_length: 12
clone_size: many
d_call: TRBD1

cdr3_aa: CASKRNAGTSSYEQYF
cdr3_nt: TGCGCCAGCAAAAGAAATGCCGGGACTAGTTCCTACGAGCAGTACTTC
v_call: TRBV5-1
j_call: TRBJ2-7
cdr3_length: 16
clone_size: many
d_call: TRBD2

cdr3_aa: CSARGVSGGTDTQYF
cdr3_nt: TGCAGTGCTAGAGGGGTTAGCGGAGGCACAGATACGCAGTATTTT
v_call: TRBV20-1
j_call: TRBJ2-3
cdr3_length: 15
clone_size: many
d_call: -

cdr3_aa: CASSGVAETQYF
cdr3_nt: TGTGCCAGCAGCGGGGTTGCAGAGACCCAGTACTTC
v_call: TRBV21-1
j_call: TRBJ2-5
cdr3_length: 12
clone_size: -
d_call: -

cdr3_aa: CASSSPREPQETQYF
cdr3_nt: TGTGCCAGCAGCTCCCCGAGGGAACCTCAAGAGACCCAGTACTTC
v_call: TRBV11-2
j_call: TRBJ2-5
cdr3_length: 15
clone_size: -
d_call: -

cdr3_aa: CASSTRGPTAEAFF
cdr3_nt: TGTGCCAGCAGCACCCGGGGTCCCACGGCTGAAGCTTTCTTT
v_call: TRBV7-2
j_call: TRBJ1-1
cdr3_length: 14
clone_size: many
d_call: -

cdr3_aa: CASSMTAQREATNEQFF
cdr3_nt: TGTGCCAGCAGTATGACCGCCCAGCGGGAGGCAACCAATGAGCAGTTCTTC
v_call: TRBV6-1
j_call: TRBJ2-1
cdr3_length: 17
clone_size: many
d_call: TRBD2

cdr3_aa: CSVAGTVTYEQYF
cdr3_nt: TGCAGCGTTGCCGGGACAGTGACCTACGAGCAGTACTTC
v_call: TRBV29-1
j_call: TRBJ2-7
cdr3_length: 13
clone_size: many
d_call: TRBD1

cdr3_aa: CASSLFEGEAKNIQYF
cdr3_nt: TGTGCCAGCAGCCTCTTTGAGGGGGAGGCCAAAAACATTCAGTACTTC
v_call: TRBV21-1
j_call: TRBJ2-4
cdr3_length: 16
clone_size: many
d_call: -

cdr3_aa: CASSGGQGKNIQYF
cdr3_nt: TGCGCCAGCAGCGGGGGACAGGGAAAAAACATTCAGTACTTC
v_call: TRBV5-1
j_call: TRBJ2-4
cdr3_length: 14
clone_size: many
d_call: TRBD1

cdr3_aa: CSAIPEETQYF
cdr3_nt: TGCAGTGCTATCCCCGAAGAGACCCAGTACTTC
v_call: TRBV20-1
j_call: TRBJ2-5
cdr3_length: 11
clone_size: many
d_call: -

cdr3_aa: CSARGGGAYEQYF
cdr3_nt: TGCAGTGCTAGAGGTGGAGGGGCCTACGAGCAGTACTTC
v_call: TRBV20-1
j_call: TRBJ2-7
cdr3_length: 13
clone_size: many
d_call: -

cdr3_aa: CASSTGVAINEQFF
cdr3_nt: TGCGCCAGCAGCACGGGAGTGGCTATCAATGAGCAGTTCTTC
v_call: TRBV5-1
j_call: TRBJ2-1
cdr3_length: 14
clone_size: many
d_call: -

cdr3_aa: CASSFKGNNEQFF
cdr3_nt: TGCGCCAGCAGCTTTAAAGGAAACAATGAGCAGTTCTTC
v_call: TRBV5-1
j_call: TRBJ2-1
cdr3_length: 13
clone_size: many
d_call: -

cdr3_aa: CCAREVVYRQGYNEQFF
cdr3_nt: TGCTGTGCTAGAGAAGTAGTTTACCGGCAGGGCTACAATGAGCAGTTCTTC
v_call: TRBV20-1
j_call: TRBJ2-1
cdr3_length: 17
clone_size: few
d_call: -